This T cell receptor (beta chain) was documented in a study of metastatic and nonmetastatic thyroid tumors. This CDR3 has 16 residues. Germline CDR1 reads LGHNA; CDR2 reads YNFKEQ. Per the authors' pipeline: For papillary thyroid cancer, a distant-metastasis classifier was constructed from CDR3 differences observed across clinicopathological groups. TCRdb reassembled clones from the PCR reads with MiXCR. The V and J calls and clone size are TCRdb's, not the authors'. The table includes some 17,000 clones, about a third detected once. Notes on the study in general: Malignant thyroid tumors reportedly exceeded benign nodules significantly in TCR beta diversity, with the difference appearing in blood and tumor.

No treatment had been given to any patient before thyroid surgery. Points on this clone: Its matching antigen is unknown.

The source is a female donor with papillary thyroid cancer or a benign thyroid nodule (not recorded which). Some clones in this sample may be carry-over from other donors' samples. Sequencing used tumor tissue. V is TRBV4-2 and J is TRBJ2-4, with 12 positions matching TRBD2. The CDR3 is CAISPPSGRGQNIQYF. The CDR3 coding sequence is TGTGCTATCTCCCCCCCTAGCGGGAGGGGTCAAAACATTCAGTACTTC.